Following are 4 T cell receptor beta chains from one sample sequenced in a study of PD-1 blockade in classical Hodgkin lymphoma. Profiling relied on immunoSEQ multiplex PCR, and the TCRdb table lists in-frame clones only, not all of them. The profile shows approximately 17,000 clones, about 71% of them singletons. Time point here: cycle 4 day 1 (C4D1), after 5 to 7 weeks of nivolumab. Every patient experienced relapse after autologous stem cell transplantation, and brentuximab vedotin exposure varied. Sequences were derived from peripheral blood mononuclear cells (PBMCs), sampled before the fourth cycle of nivolumab. All receptors come from a human donor with classical Hodgkin lymphoma.

V is TRBV5-1 and J is TRBJ2-2, with TRBD1 as a possible D gene (6 bases). V was trimmed by 0 bases and J by 1 base, leaving 10 bases between them. The CDR3 runs 16 residues. CDR1 is SGHRS and CDR2 is YFSETQ in the germline V gene. This CDR3 reads CASSLARQENTGELFF. CDR3 in DNA: TGCGCCAGCAGCTTGGCCCGACAGGAGAACACCGGGGAGCTGTTTTTT.

The chain is built from TRBV19 and TRBJ2-1; D gene ambiguous. The germline gives CDR1 LNHDA, CDR2 SQIVND (reference sequence). The CDR3 is 15 residues long. Trimming removed 7 bases at V and 0 bases at J, with 13 bases between. This CDR3 is CASTPQLRSYNEQFF. Here the CDR3 DNA reads TGTGCCAGTACACCCCAACTACGCTCCTACAATGAGCAGTTCTTC.

The CDR3 region has the DNA TGTGCCAGCAGTCCAACCCCGGGGGGGGCCCAGCATTTT. Translation gives CASSPTPGGAQHF. The gene calls are TRBV27 and TRBJ1-5, with D tentatively TRBD1 (5 bases). The CDR3 extends over 13 amino acids. Germline CDR1 is MNHEY and CDR2 is SMNVEV (reference sequence). With 5 bases removed from V and 11 bases from J, the gap between germline ends came to 16 bases.

This chain joins TRBV27 and TRBJ1-4, with TRBD1 matching 9 bases. The trim removed 5 bases at V and 2 bases at J, leaving 6 bases unmatched. Per germline, CDR1 MNHEY and CDR2 SMNVEV (reference sequence). The length of the CDR3 is 16 residues. This CDR3 reads CASSRDRGTTNEKLFF. The CDR3 nucleotides are TGTGCCAGCAGTCGTGACAGGGGGACGACTAATGAAAAACTGTTTTTT.